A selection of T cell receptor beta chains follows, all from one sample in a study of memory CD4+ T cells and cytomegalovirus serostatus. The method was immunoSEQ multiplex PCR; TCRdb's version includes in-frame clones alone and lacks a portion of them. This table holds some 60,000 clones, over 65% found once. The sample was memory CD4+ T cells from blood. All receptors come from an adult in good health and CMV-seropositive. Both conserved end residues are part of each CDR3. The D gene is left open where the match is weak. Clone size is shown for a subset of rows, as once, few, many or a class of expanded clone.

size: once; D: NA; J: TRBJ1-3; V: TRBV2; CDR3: CASKGTGNTIYF; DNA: TGTGCCAGCAAGGGTACTGGAAACACCATATATTTT
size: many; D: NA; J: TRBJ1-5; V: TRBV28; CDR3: CASGEGKGNQPQHF; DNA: TGTGCCAGCGGAGAGGGAAAGGGCAATCAGCCCCAGCATTTT
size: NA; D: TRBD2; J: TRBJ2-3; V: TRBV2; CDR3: CASSDPYGLAGTYDPTDTQYF; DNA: TGTGCCAGCAGCGACCCGTATGGACTAGCGGGAACTTACGACCCCACAGATACGCAGTATTTT
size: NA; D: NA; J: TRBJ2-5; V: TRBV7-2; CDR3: CASSSGSFQETQYF; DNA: TGTGCCAGCAGCTCTGGGTCCTTCCAAGAGACCCAGTACTTC
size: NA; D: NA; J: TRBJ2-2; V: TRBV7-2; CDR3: CASSPQGRDTGELFF; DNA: TGTGCCAGCAGCCCCCAGGGGCGCGACACCGGGGAGCTGTTTTTT
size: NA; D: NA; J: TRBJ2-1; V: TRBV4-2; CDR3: CASSQDAGDREQFF; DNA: TGTGCCAGCAGCCAAGATGCGGGAGACAGGGAGCAGTTCTTC
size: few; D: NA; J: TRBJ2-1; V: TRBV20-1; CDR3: CSADTYNEQFF; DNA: TGCAGTGCCGATACCTACAATGAGCAGTTCTTC
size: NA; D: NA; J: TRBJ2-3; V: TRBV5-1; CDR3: CASSLGSSTDTQYF; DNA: TGCGCCAGCAGCTTGGGAAGCAGCACAGATACGCAGTATTTT
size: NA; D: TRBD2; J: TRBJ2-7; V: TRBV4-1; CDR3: CASSLELAGEAWQYF; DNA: TGCGCCAGCAGCCTAGAACTAGCGGGAGAGGCTTGGCAGTACTTC
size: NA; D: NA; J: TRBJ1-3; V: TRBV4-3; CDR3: CASSQDSSGNTIYF; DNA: TGCGCCAGCAGCCAAGATAGCTCTGGAAACACCATATATTTT
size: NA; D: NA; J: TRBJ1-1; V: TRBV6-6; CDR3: CASATQGRSFF; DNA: TGTGCCAGCGCTACTCAGGGTAGGTCTTTCTTT
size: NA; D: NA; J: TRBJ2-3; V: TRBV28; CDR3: CASHGAGLDTQYF; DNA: TGTGCCAGCCACGGGGCGGGGCTGGATACGCAGTATTTT
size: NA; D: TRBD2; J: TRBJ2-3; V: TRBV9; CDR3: CASSAPSGIGDTQYF; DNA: TGTGCCAGCAGCGCTCCGAGCGGGATTGGAGATACGCAGTATTTT
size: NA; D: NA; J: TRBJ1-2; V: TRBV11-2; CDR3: CASSRSGNYGYTF; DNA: TGTGCCAGCAGCCGGTCAGGAAACTATGGCTACACCTTC
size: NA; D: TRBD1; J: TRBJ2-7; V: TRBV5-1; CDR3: CASSTGQGPSSYEQYF; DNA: TGCGCCAGCAGCACCGGACAGGGACCGAGCTCCTACGAGCAGTACTTC
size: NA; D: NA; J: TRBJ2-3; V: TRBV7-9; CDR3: CASSLWGFADTQYF; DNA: TGTGCCAGCAGCTTATGGGGCTTCGCCGATACGCAGTATTTT
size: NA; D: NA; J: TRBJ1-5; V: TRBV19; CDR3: CASSASREGNQPQHF; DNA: TGTGCCAGTAGTGCTTCTCGGGAGGGCAATCAGCCCCAGCATTTT
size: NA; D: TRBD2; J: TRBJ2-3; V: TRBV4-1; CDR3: CASSQDLASGRAGVTQYF; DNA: TGCGCCAGCAGCCAAGATCTGGCTAGCGGGAGGGCTGGAGTTACGCAGTATTTT
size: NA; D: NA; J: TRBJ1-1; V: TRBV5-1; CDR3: CASSGADTEAFF; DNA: TGCGCCAGCAGCGGGGCGGACACTGAAGCTTTCTTT
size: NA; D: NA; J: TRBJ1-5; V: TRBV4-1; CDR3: CASSQSLGQPQHF; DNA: TGCGCCAGCAGCCAATCCCTCGGTCAGCCCCAGCATTTT